The sequence of this T cell receptor (beta chain) was determined in a study of shared clonotypes between healthy human individuals. Trimming shortened V by 4 bases and J by 8 bases, and 14 bases separated the two germline ends. Germline V gene sequence: CDR1 MDHEN, CDR2 SYDVKM. This CDR3 comprises 14 residues. An even split of each subset's genomic DNA across several immunoSEQ plates was performed. Repertoires were generated with immunoSEQ multiplex PCR, while TCRdb's copy carries only in-frame clones and drops some. The data show 2 million to 3 million clones, approximately 93% seen once. The chain is built from TRBV28 and TRBJ1-4; weak D call: TRBD1 (6 bases). This clonotype originated in a young man in good health. Some clones in this sample may be carry-over from other donors' samples. The sample comprised naive CD4+ T cells from PBMCs. Subset in this sample: CD45RA+ positively selected. The chain's CDR3 is CASSSGGDGEKLFF. The CDR3 DNA sequence: TGTGCCAGCAGTTCCGGGGGCGATGGGGAAAAACTGTTTTTT.